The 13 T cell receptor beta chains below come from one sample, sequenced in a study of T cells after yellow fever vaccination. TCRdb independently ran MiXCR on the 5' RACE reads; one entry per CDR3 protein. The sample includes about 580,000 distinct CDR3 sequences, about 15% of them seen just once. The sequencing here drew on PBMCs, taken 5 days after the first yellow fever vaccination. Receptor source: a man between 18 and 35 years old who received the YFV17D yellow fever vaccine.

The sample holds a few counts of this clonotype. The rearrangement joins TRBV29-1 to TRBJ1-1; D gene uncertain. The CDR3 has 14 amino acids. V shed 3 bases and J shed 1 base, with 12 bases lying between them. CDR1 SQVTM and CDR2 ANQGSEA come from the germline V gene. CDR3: CSVDVEGANTEAFF. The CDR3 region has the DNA TGCAGCGTTGATGTCGAGGGCGCGAACACTGAAGCTTTCTTT.

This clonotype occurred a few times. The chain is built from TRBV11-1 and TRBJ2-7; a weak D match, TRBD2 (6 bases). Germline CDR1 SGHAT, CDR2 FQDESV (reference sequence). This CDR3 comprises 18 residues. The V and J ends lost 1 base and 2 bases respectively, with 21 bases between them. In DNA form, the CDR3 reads TGTGCCAGCAGCTTAGGCGCAGGAGGGCGGATTGACGCCTACGAGCAGTACTTC. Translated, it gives CASSLGAGGRIDAYEQYF.

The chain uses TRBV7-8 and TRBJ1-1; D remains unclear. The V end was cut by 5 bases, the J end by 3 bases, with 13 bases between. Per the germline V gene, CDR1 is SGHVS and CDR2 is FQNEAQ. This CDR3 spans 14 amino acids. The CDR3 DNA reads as TGTGCCAGCAGCCTAGAAGGTTCGGACACTGAAGCTTTCTTT. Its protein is CASSLEGSDTEAFF.

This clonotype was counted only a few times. The CDR3 region is CASSSLGPIYEQYV. The CDR3 DNA reads as TGTGCCAGCAGCTCCCTCGGACCGATCTACGAGCAGTACGTC. This rearrangement joins TRBV7-9 to TRBJ2-7; the D is unclear. V was cut by 4 bases and J by 3 bases, with 13 bases left in between. CDR3 length: 14 residues. Germline V lookup: CDR1 SEHNR, CDR2 FQNEAQ (reference sequence).

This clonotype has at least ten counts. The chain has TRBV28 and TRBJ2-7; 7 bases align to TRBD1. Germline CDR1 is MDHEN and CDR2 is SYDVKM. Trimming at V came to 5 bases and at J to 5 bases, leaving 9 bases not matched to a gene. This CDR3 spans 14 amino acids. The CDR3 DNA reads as TGTGCCAGCAGTCCCACGACAGGGCTAAACGAGCAGTACGTC. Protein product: CASSPTTGLNEQYV.

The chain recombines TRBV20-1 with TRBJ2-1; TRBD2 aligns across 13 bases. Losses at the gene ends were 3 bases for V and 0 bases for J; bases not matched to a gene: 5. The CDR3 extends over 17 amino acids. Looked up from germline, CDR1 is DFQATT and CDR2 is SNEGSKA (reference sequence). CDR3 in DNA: TGCAGTGCTAGTACTAGCGGGGGGGTTAGCTCCTACAATGAGCAGTTCTTC. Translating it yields CSASTSGGVSSYNEQFF.

Here the CDR3 DNA reads TGTGCCAGCAGTTATTGGGAAGGCGATGAAGCTTTCTTT. Translation: CASSYWEGDEAFF. This chain links TRBV6-2 or TRBV6-3 with TRBJ1-1; D gene unclear. The germline V gene has CDR1 MNHEY and CDR2 SVGEGT. V lost 3 bases, J lost 7 bases, and 12 bases lay in between. The CDR3 runs to 13 residues.

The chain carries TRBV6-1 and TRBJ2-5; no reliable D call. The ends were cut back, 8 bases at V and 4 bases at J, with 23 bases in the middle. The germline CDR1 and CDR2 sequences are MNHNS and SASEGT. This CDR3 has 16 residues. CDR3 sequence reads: CASGPPWAVSPETQYF. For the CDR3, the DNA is TGTGCCAGCGGTCCTCCTTGGGCAGTGTCCCCAGAGACCCAGTACTTC.

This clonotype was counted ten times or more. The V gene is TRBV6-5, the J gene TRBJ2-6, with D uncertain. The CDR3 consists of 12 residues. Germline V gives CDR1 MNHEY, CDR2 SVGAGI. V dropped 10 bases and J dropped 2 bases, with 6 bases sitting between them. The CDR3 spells CATSAGANVLTF. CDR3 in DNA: TGTGCCACCTCCGCTGGGGCCAACGTCCTGACTTTC.

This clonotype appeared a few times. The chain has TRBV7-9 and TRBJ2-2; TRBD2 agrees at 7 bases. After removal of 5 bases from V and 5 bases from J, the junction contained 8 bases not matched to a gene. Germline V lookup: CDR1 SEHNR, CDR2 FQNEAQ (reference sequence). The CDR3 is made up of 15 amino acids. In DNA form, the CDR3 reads TGTGCCAGCAGCCAAAAGCGGGGCGTTACCGGGGAGCTGTTTTTT. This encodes CASSQKRGVTGELFF.

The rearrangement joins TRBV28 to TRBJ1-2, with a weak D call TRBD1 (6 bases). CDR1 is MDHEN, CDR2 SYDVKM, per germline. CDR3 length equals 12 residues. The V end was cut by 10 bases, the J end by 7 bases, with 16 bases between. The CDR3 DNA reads TGTGCCATCCGGTCCGGGGGCGGTGGCTACACCTTC. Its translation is CAIRSGGGGYTF.

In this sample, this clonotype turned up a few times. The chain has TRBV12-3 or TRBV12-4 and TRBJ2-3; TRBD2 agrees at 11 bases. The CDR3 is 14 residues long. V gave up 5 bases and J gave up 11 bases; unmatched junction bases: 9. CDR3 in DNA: TGTGCCAGCAGTGATTCTAGCGGGGGGCGAGGGCAGTATTTT. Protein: CASSDSSGGRGQYF.

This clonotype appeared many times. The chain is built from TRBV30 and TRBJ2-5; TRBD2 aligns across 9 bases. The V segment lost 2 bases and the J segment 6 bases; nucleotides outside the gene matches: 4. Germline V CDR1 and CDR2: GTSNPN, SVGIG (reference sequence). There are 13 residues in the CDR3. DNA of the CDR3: TGTGCCTGGAGTAGTAGCGGGGGACAGACCCAGTACTTC. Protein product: CAWSSSGGQTQYF.